These 13 T cell receptor beta chains were sequenced from one sample in a study of neurological immune-mediated disorders. TCRdb reprocessed the 5' RACE reads with MiXCR, giving one entry per CDR3 protein. The sample yields 71,000 or so distinct CDR3 sequences, 4% to 6% seen once. The sample was PBMCs. These TCRs come from a woman in her twenties or thirties with multiple sclerosis.

Comment on this clonotype: A much larger clone is a single base away; this may be a read error. The chain couples TRBV20-1 to TRBJ1-5; D call uncertain. From germline, CDR1 is DFQATT and CDR2 SNEGSKA (reference sequence). The CDR3 spans 11 residues. CDR3 amino acids: CSARDDNLQNF. CDR3 nucleotides: TGCAGTGCTAGAGATGACAACCTTCAGAATTTT.

This clonotype was counted between two and nine times. The V gene is TRBV28, the J gene TRBJ2-7; D is possibly TRBD1 (6 bases). The CDR3 length is 15 residues. CDR1 and CDR2 from the germline V gene are MDHEN and SYDVKM. Trimming took 4 bases from V and 0 from J, leaving 13 bases between them. CDR3 sequence (DNA): TGTGCCAGCAGTTCCCGGGACACTCACTCCTACGAGCAGTACTTC. Translating it yields CASSSRDTHSYEQYF.

The chain couples TRBV18 to TRBJ1-1; the D gene is possibly TRBD1 (6 bases). The CDR3 is made up of 15 amino acids. CDR1 is KGHSH, CDR2 LQKENI, per germline. V lost 3 bases to trimming and J lost 7 bases, with 18 bases between them. CDR3 sequence (DNA): TGTGCCAGCTCACCCCGGGACTCCGGGGGCGGTGAAGCTTTCTTT. This codes for CASSPRDSGGGEAFF.

This clonotype was seen many times. The V and J genes are TRBV5-1 and TRBJ2-7; 7 bases line up with TRBD1. V trimming: 1 base; J trimming: 7 bases; junction bases outside the gene matches: 11. The germline V gene has CDR1 SGHRS and CDR2 YFSETQ. The CDR3 loop spans 15 amino acids. The DNA of the CDR3 is TGCGCCAGCAGCTTGAGAGGGACAGACTTCGGGGAGCAGTACTTC. It is translated as CASSLRGTDFGEQYF.

This clonotype came up many times. V is TRBV7-8 and J is TRBJ1-6, with unresolved D. Germline V gene sequence: CDR1 SGHVS, CDR2 FQNEAQ. Between the trimmed V and J ends, which lost 4 bases and 9 bases, there was a span of 10 bases. This CDR3 contains 13 residues. DNA of the CDR3: TGTGCCAGCAGCTCCGGGTATGGTTCACCCCTCCACTTT. Translating gives CASSSGYGSPLHF.

This clonotype was observed at least ten times. The V gene is TRBV7-8, the J gene TRBJ2-3, with 8 bases fitting TRBD1. The CDR3 loop spans 16 amino acids. Germline V gene sequence: CDR1 SGHVS, CDR2 FQNEAQ. Trimming took 5 bases from V and 6 from J; bases not matched to a gene: 13. CDR3 in DNA: TGTGCCAGCAGCCACCGGACAGGGTACGGGTGGGATACGCAGTATTTT. Its translation: CASSHRTGYGWDTQYF.

In its sample, this clonotype was seen a few times. A much larger clone lies one base from this, so it may be a read error. J is TRBJ2-1 and V is TRBV30; TRBD1 might be the D (5 bases). The V gene's germline CDR1 is GTSNPN and CDR2 SVGIG (reference sequence). This CDR3 spans 13 amino acids. Trimming pared 6 bases from V and 6 bases from J, leaving 15 bases between. This CDR3 is CACQGNGANEQFF. CDR3 nucleotides: TGTGCCTGTCAAGGAAATGGGGCCAATGAGCAGTTCTTC.

Of note for this clonotype: A much larger clone lies a single base off, so this may be a read error. The gene calls are TRBV5-1 and TRBJ2-5; 8 bases match TRBD2. Germline lookup yields CDR1 SGHRS and CDR2 YFSETQ. This CDR3 has 15 residues. The CDR3 protein is CASSSQAGVQENQYF. In nucleotides, the CDR3 is TGCGCCAGCAGCTCACAAGCGGGAGTGCAAGAGAACCAGTACTTC.

This clonotype appeared many times. The CDR3 DNA follows: TGCAGTGCTAGAGCCGCGCAGCGATCTAACTATGGCTACACCTTC. Encoded protein: CSARAAQRSNYGYTF. V is TRBV20-1 and J is TRBJ1-2, with no clear D. The CDR3 sequence is 15 residues long. From germline, CDR1 is DFQATT and CDR2 SNEGSKA (reference sequence). The germline V and J ends were trimmed by 1 base and 0 bases, with 12 bases remaining between them.

V usage is TRBV5-1 and J usage is TRBJ2-7; D is perhaps TRBD2 (6 bases). There are 12 residues in the CDR3. The V end was cut by 2 bases, the J end by 7 bases, with 10 bases between. From germline, CDR1 is SGHRS and CDR2 YFSETQ. The CDR3 bases are TGCGCCAGCAGCTTTTGGGGAGGTGAGCAGTACTTC. Protein product: CASSFWGGEQYF.

Many counts were recorded for this clonotype. This sequence joins TRBV20-1 and TRBJ2-1; perhaps TRBD2 as D (5 bases). V lost 6 bases and J 0 bases, leaving 15 bases between the germline ends. The germline V gene encodes CDR1 DFQATT and CDR2 SNEGSKA (reference sequence). The CDR3 runs to 15 residues. The CDR3 sequence is CSATNRRPSYNEQFF. Here the CDR3 DNA reads TGCAGTGCCACCAACCGGAGGCCCTCCTACAATGAGCAGTTCTTC.

As regards this clonotype: The CDR3 does not end in the conserved phenylalanine or tryptophan, so this is likely a read error. The chain has TRBV6-6 and TRBJ2-7, with TRBD1 matching over 8 bases. The ends lost 3 bases at V and 3 bases at J; junction bases unmatched: 4. There are 14 residues in the CDR3. Germline-derived CDR1 and CDR2 are MNHNY and SVGAGI (reference sequence). CDR3 sequence (DNA): TGTGCCAGCAGTTATATGGGACAGGTCTACGAGCAGTACAAC. Its protein product is CASSYMGQVYEQYN.

This clonotype showed up many times. This chain connects TRBV20-1 to TRBJ2-1; 11 bases match TRBD2. This CDR3 has 15 residues. Losses at the gene ends were 2 bases for V and 3 bases for J; bases not matched to a gene: 3. Germline loops: CDR1 DFQATT, CDR2 SNEGSKA (reference sequence). CDR3 sequence reads: CSARPGLAVYNEQFF. The CDR3 DNA sequence: TGCAGTGCTAGACCGGGACTAGCGGTCTACAATGAGCAGTTCTTC.